These 31 T cell receptor beta chains were sequenced from one sample in a study of blood T cell repertoires in COVID-19. Libraries were prepared by immunoSEQ multiplex PCR; TCRdb keeps only in-frame clonotypes and omits some of them. The sample gives 220,000 or so clones, 90% of which show up once; 0.87% is in the top ten. The sample taken for sequencing was PBMCs or T cells enriched from blood (not recorded which). These receptors were obtained from a man in his fifties who had been exposed to COVID-19.

The chain links TRBV6-5 to TRBJ1-5; no firm D call. Looked up from germline, CDR1 is MNHEY and CDR2 is SVGAGI. This CDR3 is 14 amino acids long. Trimming took off 5 bases at V and 2 bases at J, with 10 bases between the two ends. CDR3 residues: CASSRVLGNQPQHF. CDR3 nucleotide sequence: TGTGCCAGCAGTCGGGTGCTGGGCAATCAGCCCCAGCATTTT.

Points on this clone: This specimen includes other DNA sequences encoding the same CDR3. This rearrangement joins TRBV5-1 to TRBJ1-3; 7 bases match TRBD1. Trimming took 0 bases from V and 2 from J; bases not matched to a gene: 2. The CDR3 has 15 amino acids. CDR1 is SGHRS and CDR2 is YFSETQ in the germline V gene. The CDR3 is CASSLGQGAGNTIYF. CDR3 in DNA: TGCGCCAGCAGCTTGGGACAGGGAGCTGGAAACACCATATATTTT.

The chain links TRBV9 to TRBJ2-3; TRBD2 is a possible D gene (7 bases). The CDR3 is 15 amino acids. The V end lost 3 bases, the J end lost 7 bases, and 18 bases lay between the germline ends. The germline V gene has CDR1 SGDLS and CDR2 YYNGEE. In DNA form, the CDR3 reads TGTGCCAGCAGCGGAGAACTGGGGGGGGCTTATACGCAGTATTTT. As protein: CASSGELGGAYTQYF. Filled out from reference TRBV9 and TRBJ2-3, the complete variable domain reads DSGVTQTPKHLITATGQRVTLRCSPRSGDLSVYWYQQSLDQGLQFLIQYYNGEERAKGNILERFSAQQFPDLHSELNLSSLELGDSALYFCASSGELGGAYTQYFGPGTRLTVL.

This rearrangement joins TRBV19 to TRBJ2-3, with 8 bases fitting TRBD2. The length of the CDR3 is 18 residues. Per germline, CDR1 LNHDA and CDR2 SQIVND (reference sequence). Germline trimming cut 3 bases from V and 2 bases from J; bases unmatched to any gene: 13. The CDR3 nucleotides read TGTGCCAGTAGTATCAGGGCTAGCGGGCGGGGGCCCACAGATACGCAGTATTTT. Protein product: CASSIRASGRGPTDTQYF.

The rearrangement links TRBV5-1 to TRBJ2-7; 7 bases match TRBD1. Germline CDR1 is SGHRS and CDR2 is YFSETQ. Trimming removed 0 bases from V and 2 bases from J; junction bases left unmatched: 5. The CDR3 spans 15 residues. The CDR3 nucleotides read TGCGCCAGCAGCTTGGGACCGACAGGGCCCTACGAGCAGTACGTC. This gives the protein CASSLGPTGPYEQYV.

The chain couples TRBV28 to TRBJ1-2; TRBD1 matches 10 bases. Per germline, CDR1 MDHEN and CDR2 SYDVKM. J was trimmed by 2 bases and V by 6 bases; bases with no gene match: 6. The CDR3 contains 15 residues. Written as DNA, the CDR3 is TGTGCCAGCAGAGTACCGGGACAGGGGAACTATGGCTACACCTTC. Translation: CASRVPGQGNYGYTF.

This chain connects TRBV10-3 to TRBJ2-6, with a weak D call TRBD1 (6 bases). Per germline, CDR1 ENHRY and CDR2 SYGVKD. The V end lost 8 bases, the J end lost 0 bases, and 14 bases lay between the germline ends. This CDR3 is built from 16 residues. DNA for the CDR3: TGTGCCATCCCAGGGGATCCTGTCTCTGGGGCCAACGTCCTGACTTTC. Amino acid sequence: CAIPGDPVSGANVLTF.

V usage is TRBV28 and J usage is TRBJ2-7, with D hard to call. V was pared by 5 bases and J by 5 bases, with 19 bases between. This CDR3 contains 15 residues. Per the germline V gene, CDR1 is MDHEN and CDR2 is SYDVKM. The CDR3: CASSTPLAVTHEQYV. CDR3 DNA: TGTGCCAGCAGTACTCCCTTGGCGGTAACCCACGAGCAGTACGTC.

V is TRBV27 and J is TRBJ2-1; D is perhaps TRBD2 (6 bases). The CDR3 consists of 15 residues. Germline values: CDR1 MNHEY, CDR2 SMNVEV (reference sequence). The ends were cut back, 4 bases at V and 2 bases at J, with 12 bases in the middle. The CDR3 region is CASSWGRGTYNEQFF. CDR3 nucleotides: TGTGCCAGCAGTTGGGGCCGGGGGACCTACAATGAGCAGTTCTTC.

The chain is built from TRBV2 and TRBJ1-6, with D unclear. CDR1 SNHLY and CDR2 FYNNEI come from the germline V gene. The CDR3 is made up of 14 amino acids. V was pared by 8 bases and J by 10 bases, with 18 bases between. CDR3 region: CASRVGVGDSPLHF. The CDR3 DNA reads as TGTGCCAGCCGCGTCGGGGTAGGCGACTCACCCCTCCACTTT.

The V gene is TRBV5-1, the J gene TRBJ2-3; TRBD2 matches 9 bases. Germline assignment: CDR1 SGHRS and CDR2 YFSETQ. The junction had 6 bases not matched to a gene; V was cut back by 0 bases and J by 4 bases. The CDR3 sequence is 16 residues long. The chain's CDR3 is CASSLVAGGPADTQYF. CDR3 sequence (DNA): TGCGCCAGCAGCTTGGTGGCGGGGGGGCCTGCAGATACGCAGTATTTT.

Comments on this clone: Other DNA sequences of this sample code for an identical CDR3. The chain links TRBV5-1 to TRBJ2-3; D might be TRBD2 (6 bases). The CDR3 runs to 15 residues. The ends were cut back, 0 bases at V and 3 bases at J, with 11 bases in the middle. The germline V gene has CDR1 SGHRS and CDR2 YFSETQ. Here the CDR3 reads CASSLVGAGTDTQYF. CDR3 coding DNA: TGCGCCAGCAGCTTGGTTGGGGCGGGGACAGATACGCAGTATTTT.

This clone showed up just once. This rearrangement joins TRBV18 to TRBJ1-2; 8 nucleotides align to TRBD1. J gave up 5 bases and V 1 base, and 9 bases lay outside the gene matches. This CDR3 region has 16 residues. Germline CDR1 and CDR2: KGHSH and LQKENI. The CDR3 sequence is CASSPLGQGGSYGYTF. CDR3 coding DNA: TGTGCCAGCTCACCACTCGGACAGGGAGGGTCTTATGGCTACACCTTC.

The chain employs TRBV5-1 and TRBJ2-3; 14 bases agree with TRBD2. After removal of 4 bases from V and 2 bases from J, the junction contained 9 bases not matched to a gene. Germline values: CDR1 SGHRS, CDR2 YFSETQ. The CDR3 runs 18 residues. CDR3: CASSAGLAGASHTDTQYF. The CDR3 nucleotides read TGCGCCAGCAGCGCGGGACTAGCGGGAGCGTCTCACACAGATACGCAGTATTTT.

The chain links TRBV30 to TRBJ1-5; 8 positions agree with TRBD1. Germline lookup yields CDR1 GTSNPN and CDR2 SVGIG (reference sequence). CDR3 size: 14 residues. The V segment lost 1 base and the J segment 6 bases; nucleotides outside the gene matches: 5. The CDR3 spells CAWSGGQGVQPQHF. CDR3 in DNA: TGTGCCTGGAGTGGAGGACAGGGCGTTCAGCCCCAGCATTTT.

V usage is TRBV11-2 and J usage is TRBJ2-1; possible D gene TRBD1, 5 bases. The length of the CDR3 is 14 residues. The V end was cut by 5 bases, the J end by 4 bases, with 12 bases between. Germline V gene data show CDR1 as SGHAT and CDR2 as FQNNGV. CDR3 sequence reads: CASSRMTAYNEQFF. CDR3 nucleotides: TGTGCCAGCAGCAGGATGACAGCTTACAATGAGCAGTTCTTC.

This clone was recorded a few times. The chain carries TRBV5-6 and TRBJ1-2, with 8 nucleotides matching TRBD1. The CDR3 extends over 15 amino acids. Germline CDR1 is SGHDT and CDR2 is YYEEEE. V shed 2 bases, J shed 8 bases, and the junction held 11 bases outside the gene matches. CDR3 sequence (DNA): TGTGCCAGCAGCTTCTCTACAGGGGGATTTATGGGCTACACCTTC. As protein: CASSFSTGGFMGYTF.

This clone was observed once. The CDR3 protein is CASSLAAHGYTF. As DNA, the CDR3 is TGTGCCAGCAGCTTAGCAGCCCATGGCTACACCTTC. V and J are TRBV7-9 and TRBJ1-2; no definite D call. CDR1 is SEHNR and CDR2 is FQNEAQ in the germline V gene (reference sequence). This CDR3 has 12 amino acids. The V and J ends lost 0 bases and 6 bases respectively, with 5 bases between them.

The CDR3 nucleotides read TGCGCCAGCAGCTTGTTAGGACAGGTCATGAGGAGAGGTTTCTTT. Translating gives CASSLLGQVMRRGFF. The V call is TRBV5-1, the J call TRBJ1-1; 7 bases fit TRBD1. J was trimmed by 13 bases and V by 1 base; bases with no gene match: 16. The CDR3 length is 15 residues. CDR1 SGHRS and CDR2 YFSETQ come from the germline V gene.

This chain links TRBV5-4 with TRBJ2-3, with 12 positions matching TRBD2. Losses at the gene ends were 4 bases for V and 6 bases for J; bases not matched to a gene: 12. CDR3 length equals 17 residues. Germline V gene data show CDR1 as SGHNT and CDR2 as YYREEE (reference sequence). The CDR3 loop reads CASSPASGGVRADTQYF. The CDR3 DNA follows: TGTGCCAGCAGCCCAGCTAGCGGGGGGGTCCGCGCGGATACGCAGTATTTT.

The chain couples TRBV4-2 to TRBJ2-1, with 7 positions matching TRBD2. V dropped 3 bases and J dropped 9; count of bases not matched to a gene: 11. This CDR3 has 15 residues. From germline, CDR1 is LGHNA and CDR2 YNFKEQ. The CDR3 protein is CASSHVVGRETEQFF. In DNA form, the CDR3 reads TGTGCCAGCAGCCATGTCGTTGGGCGGGAGACTGAGCAGTTCTTC.

The V gene is TRBV28, the J gene TRBJ1-2; D gene ambiguous. Trimming took off 2 bases at V and 4 bases at J, with 8 bases between the two ends. The germline V gene encodes CDR1 MDHEN and CDR2 SYDVKM. This CDR3 comprises 13 residues. The CDR3 DNA reads TGTGCCAGCAGTTTAGACACCCTCTATGGCTACACCTTC. Encoded protein: CASSLDTLYGYTF.

This chain joins TRBV29-1 and TRBJ2-7, with 7 bases matching TRBD1. The CDR3 totals 15 residues. V was pared by 5 bases and J by 3 bases, with 13 bases of the junction left unmatched. Germline V gene lookup returns CDR1 SQVTM and CDR2 ANQGSEA. CDR3 bases: TGCAGCGTTCCCCGCCGAGGGGGCGAATTCTACGAGCAGTACGTC. Protein sequence: CSVPRRGGEFYEQYV.

The chain joins TRBV10-3 to TRBJ2-1; 9 bases agree with TRBD1. This CDR3 is built from 12 residues. Trimming removed 8 bases from V and 8 bases from J; junction bases left unmatched: 4. Germline CDR1 ENHRY, CDR2 SYGVKD. The CDR3 DNA sequence: TGTGCCATCGGACAGGGGTTCCATGAGCAGTTCTTC. It translates to CAIGQGFHEQFF.

V and J are TRBV28 and TRBJ2-4; 8 bases match TRBD1. Germline trimming cut 6 bases from V and 15 bases from J; bases unmatched to any gene: 13. This CDR3 has 13 amino acids. CDR1 MDHEN and CDR2 SYDVKM come from the germline V gene. DNA of the CDR3: TGTGCCAGCAGCCGTTCGGGACAGGCCATTGGGTACTTC. Encoded protein: CASSRSGQAIGYF.

The chain is built from TRBV5-1 and TRBJ1-2; the D gene is possibly TRBD1 (6 bases). Deletions cut 0 bases from V and 4 bases from J, with 13 bases between. The CDR3 totals 15 residues. CDR1 and CDR2 (germline): SGHRS, YFSETQ. CDR3 protein: CASSLDPQGLYGYTF. The CDR3 coding sequence is TGCGCCAGCAGCTTGGACCCCCAGGGGCTCTATGGCTACACCTTC.

The genes are TRBV6-5 and TRBJ1-6; TRBD1 is a possible D gene (6 bases). The CDR3 is 14 amino acids. The ends were cut back, 6 bases at V and 8 bases at J, with 14 bases in the middle. The germline V gene has CDR1 MNHEY and CDR2 SVGAGI. This CDR3 is CASSGQFHHSPLHF. CDR3 DNA sequence: TGTGCCAGCAGCGGACAGTTCCACCATTCACCCCTCCACTTT.

The genes are TRBV4-1 and TRBJ1-2; D is uncertain. V was pared by 4 bases and J by 2 bases, with 17 bases between. The CDR3 length is 16 residues. Germline V CDR1 and CDR2: MGHRA, YSYEKL. Written as DNA, the CDR3 is TGCGCCAGCAGCCGAGAGCCCTATAGGGAGAACTATGGCTACACCTTC. Protein: CASSREPYRENYGYTF.

This chain joins TRBV28 and TRBJ1-3; D is possibly TRBD1 (5 bases). This CDR3 spans 15 amino acids. Germline V lookup: CDR1 MDHEN, CDR2 SYDVKM. V lost 3 bases to trimming and J lost 3 bases, with 12 bases between them. CDR3 nucleotide sequence: TGTGCCAGCAGTTTTCCAGGGCCAGGTGGAAACACCATATATTTT. Translating it yields CASSFPGPGGNTIYF.

V and J are TRBV7-8 and TRBJ1-1; maybe TRBD1 (6 bases). The CDR3 is made up of 14 amino acids. V lost 2 bases, J lost 4 bases, and 11 bases lay in between. Germline V gene data show CDR1 as SGHVS and CDR2 as FQNEAQ. In nucleotides, the CDR3 is TGTGCCAGCAGCTTAATAAGGGGGGGCACTGAAGCTTTCTTT. Translated: CASSLIRGGTEAFF.

This chain joins TRBV11-2 and TRBJ2-5; TRBD2 matches 15 bases. Trimming at V came to 5 bases and at J to 1 base, leaving 11 bases not matched to a gene. Germline V gene sequence: CDR1 SGHAT, CDR2 FQNNGV. The CDR3 loop spans 19 amino acids. The CDR3 protein is CASSHPGLAGGTRQETQYF. CDR3 DNA: TGTGCCAGCAGCCACCCGGGACTAGCGGGAGGAACCCGCCAAGAGACCCAGTACTTC. The variable domain in full, completed from reference TRBV11-2 and TRBJ2-5, reads EAGVAQSPRYKIIEKRQSVAFWCNPISGHATLYWYQQILGQGPKLLIQFQNNGVVDDSQLPKDRFSAERLKGVDSTLKIQPAKLEDSAVYLCASSHPGLAGGTRQETQYFGPGTRLLVL.